This T cell receptor beta chain appears in the sequencing data of a study of shared clonotypes between healthy human individuals (dated by TCRdb to about 2020). About the full investigation: The cohort comprised a couple of women and a few men aged 18 to 49 years. To estimate repertoire size and how much clonotypes are shared between individuals, the study performed deep sequencing of blood TCR repertoires from a few healthy adults. Between about 0.85 and 10 billion PBMCs per donor were obtained by leukapheresis. Different laboratories and diverse techniques were used to prepare libraries and sequence TCR repertoires, to increase sequencing depth and limit assay-specific biases. Per donor, three plates each were used for CD4 naive and CD4 memory, two for CD8 naive, and one for CD8 memory. General conclusions and limits of the study: Pairwise subsampling indicated that sequencing depth was expected to affect the degree of clonotype sharing among donors. Naive subsets generally had larger estimated clonotype richness than memory subsets. Only blood was sampled, and tissue TCR repertoires likely differ from those in blood. Across a few donors, approximately 5% of naive CD4, 3% to 4% of naive CD8, about 2.3% of memory CD4, and 0.4% of memory CD8 clonotypes were shared. The small number of donors limited the genetic and exposure-history diversity represented. Incomplete sequencing was indicated by rarefaction of sorted-subset datasets, despite the large sequencing depth. Clonotypes shared by all four sorted-subset donors showed higher generation probabilities than non-shared clonotypes.

The donors were healthy, HIV-negative adults with no recently reported acute infections or vaccinations. Every donor was a Caucasian adult residing in Nashville, Tennessee, USA. Magnetic negative selection was used to enrich CD4+ T cells, after which naive cells were positively selected on CD45RA and the negative fraction became the memory subset. Blood was collected by leukapheresis, and PBMCs were isolated by Ficoll-Histopaque density gradient centrifugation and then cryopreserved in liquid nitrogen vapor phase. Analytical flow cytometry was used to check the purity and quantity of each magnetically sorted T cell population. Genomic DNA was isolated from every sorted fraction and measured by UV absorbance on a Nanodrop 2000c. A note on this clone: Its specific antigen is unknown. No qualities accompany the bases; no much larger clone lies one base away.

Taken from cysteine to phenylalanine, the CDR3 has 15 residues. The DNA shown is the 45-base CDR3, in frame from base 1. V and J are trimmed by 7 bases and 0 bases, and the gene matches miss 6 bases of the junction. As encoded in the germline V gene, CDR1 is MDHEN while CDR2 is SYDVKM. Using the deep immunoSEQ assay, multiplex PCR amplified TCR CDR3 regions from genomic DNA. For each cell subset, the extracted genomic DNA was distributed evenly across all wells of several immunoSEQ 96-well plates, and each plate served as one replicate. For sorted subsets, roughly 200 ng genomic DNA, equal to approximately 30,000 T cell genomes, was loaded into each replicate PCR. Purified libraries were measured with a Qubit 3.0 fluorometer, size-checked on a Bioanalyzer 2100, and measured again with the KAPA Library Quantification kit. Every immunoSEQ 96-well plate was sequenced on a dedicated single-read 150-cycle Illumina NextSeq 550 flow cell. The paper's processing steps were these. The immunoSEQ output contained only junctional sequences without quality scores, so filtering could not match that applied to full-length reads. Sequences were annotated with PyIR, a Python wrapper for IgBLAST v1.9, and V/J genes and CDR3 were assigned using IMGT germline references. Reads were removed for weak V/J assignments (E-value above 1e-6), missing CDR3, stop codons, out-of-frame junctions, or ambiguous translated residues. V3J clonotypes were defined by identical inferred V gene, J gene, and CDR3 amino acid sequence. The percentage overlap between two repertoires was calculated by dividing the number of shared unique clonotypes by the size of the smaller repertoire. Richness of each repertoire was evaluated using RTK rarefaction, the Chao1 estimator, and Recon v2.1 estimates of unobserved clonotypes. OLGA was used to compute generation probabilities for all TCRbeta clonotypes that the gDNA method yielded from a few donors. Held by TCRdb, this immuneACCESS table contains in-frame sequences only and omits some clones. Under half of the omission traces to an unresolved V gene where checked; the cause of the rest is unknown. D and trimming were read from the DNA, whereas the V and J calls and clone size are those reported in that table. Here the sample has about 510,000 clones; roughly 95% occur a single time. Of the sample, 0.06% is held by the ten largest clones.

The V gene is TRBV28 and the J gene is TRBJ2-1; 7 bases in the middle match TRBD1. The clonotype originates from a woman in her 30s in good health. What was sequenced was naive CD4+ T cells sorted from blood. Interpreted using the paper, the cell subset or site label stands for: CD45RA+ positively selected. The CDR3 reads as follows: CASNNRDSSYNEQFF. Here is the DNA: TGTGCCAGCAATAACCGGGACAGCTCCTACAATGAGCAGTTCTTC.